This T cell receptor beta chain came from a study of OX40 agonist ivuxolimab in advanced cancers. Background on the whole study: Ivuxolimab was a fully human IgG2 agonistic monoclonal antibody targeting the costimulatory receptor OX40 (CD134). The point of sequencing TCRbeta in the periphery was to test whether ivuxolimab changed TCR sequence diversity and drove clonal T-cell expansion. Intravenous ivuxolimab was administered to patients every 2 weeks at six dose levels: 0.01, 0.1, 0.3, 1.5, 3 and 10 mg/kg. A male proportion of around 80% and a mean age of approximately 58 years, ranging from about 23 to 90, were recorded for the dose-escalation cohort. Partial responses were achieved by three dose-escalation patients, of whom one had hepatocellular carcinoma and two had cutaneous melanoma. Among the roughly 50 dose-escalation patients, around 19 had hepatocellular carcinoma, around 15 melanoma, 9 renal cell carcinoma and 9 head and neck cancer. The paper describes the monotherapy dose-escalation part (N ≈ 52 patients) of the phase I trial of ivuxolimab. Patients were allowed to have had prior anti-PD-1, anti-PD-L1 or anti-CTLA-4 therapy, and around 40% of the dose-escalation patients had previously received checkpoint inhibitors. Study-wide conclusions, independent of this receptor: Low levels of normalized T-cell clonal expansion were also seen in some patients who did not respond. At doses of 0.1 to 3.0 mg/kg, clonal expansion of both CD4+ and CD8+ blood T cells was observed from baseline to week 6. Partial responders in the 0.1-3.0 mg/kg groups had among the lowest normalized peripheral clonal expansion, especially among CD8+ T cells. After ivuxolimab, CD8+ T cells had more expanded clones than CD4+ T cells on average. Antigen specificity was not determined for the clonally expanded peripheral T cells.

Spanning cysteine to phenylalanine, the CDR3 consists of 16 amino acids. The retained sequence is limited to the CDR3, 48 bases, with the frame set at the first base. CDR1 is given as LNHDA and CDR2 as SQIVND, both from the germline V gene (reference sequence). Trimming removed 6 bases from V and 8 bases from J; the gene matches leave 13 bases unexplained. Of note for this clone: Its antigen specificity is not known. Base-call qualities are not available, and no considerably larger clone is one nucleotide away.

Patients with a history of autoimmune disease or receiving systemic immunosuppression were excluded from the trial. Peripheral blood for TCR sequencing was collected from all dose cohorts at baseline, on cycle 4 day 1, and on cycle 7 day 1. The samples were drawn from a first-in-human, open-label, multicenter phase I dose-escalation trial of ivuxolimab. The trial enrolled adults with locally advanced or metastatic head and neck squamous cell, hepatocellular, melanoma or renal cell carcinoma. Before TCR sequencing, CD4+ T cells and CD8+ T cells were sorted from peripheral blood as separate populations. For sequencing of the TCRbeta CDR3 region, genomic DNA was extracted from the sorted cells. The immunoSEQ Assay was used for sequencing of TCRbeta CDR3 regions. Held by TCRdb, this immuneACCESS table contains in-frame sequences only and omits some clones. Under half of the omission traces to an unresolved V gene where checked; the cause of the rest is unknown. The sample table lists around 70,000 clones, roughly 80% of them with a count of one. The top ten constitute about 2.3% of the sample.

Specimen: CD4+ or CD8+ T cells sorted from blood, collected in a trial of the OX40 agonist ivuxolimab. The TCR comes from an adult with an advanced solid tumor such as melanoma, head and neck, liver or kidney cancer. Recombination joined TRBV19 with TRBJ1-4; 9 bases in between match TRBD1. The CDR3 reads as follows: CASSNLPGQGAEKLFF. At the DNA level, the sequence is TGTGCCAGTAGCAACCTTCCGGGACAGGGTGCGGAAAAACTGTTTTTT.